The 21 T cell receptor beta chains below were found in one sample sequenced in a study of T cell responses to AZD1222 COVID-19 vaccine. Here immunoSEQ multiplex PCR was the method, and the copy in TCRdb shows in-frame clones only, minus some. The sample shows about 73,000 clones, 80% to 90% of them seen only once. The source was peripheral blood, collected 28 days after the second AZD1222 dose. Receptors originate from an adult who received the AZD1222 COVID-19 vaccine.

The chain has TRBV6-5 and TRBJ1-1, with TRBD1 as a possible D gene (6 bases). The CDR3 has 15 residues. V was pared by 5 bases and J by 0 bases, with 13 bases between. Germline V gene sequence: CDR1 MNHEY, CDR2 SVGAGI. CDR3: CASSPRTALNTEAFF. Written as DNA, the CDR3 is TGTGCCAGCAGTCCCCGGACAGCCTTGAACACTGAAGCTTTCTTT.

The J gene is TRBJ1-3, the V gene TRBV2; no firm D call. Germline V CDR1 and CDR2: SNHLY, FYNNEI. Trimming took 6 bases from V and 2 from J, leaving 11 bases between them. The CDR3 consists of 14 residues. The CDR3 sequence is CASRAPDPGNTIYF. The DNA for the CDR3 is TGTGCCAGCAGAGCGCCGGACCCTGGAAACACCATATATTTT.

The chain is built from TRBV19 and TRBJ1-1, with no clear D. This CDR3 has 13 residues. Germline V gene data show CDR1 as LNHDA and CDR2 as SQIVND (reference sequence). V dropped 2 bases and J dropped 0 bases, with 4 bases sitting between them. CDR3 nucleotide sequence: TGTGCCAGTAGTATACGGTTGAACACTGAAGCTTTCTTT. Its protein is CASSIRLNTEAFF. Looking up the rest from reference TRBV19 and TRBJ1-1 gives the full variable domain: DGGITQSPKYLFRKEGQNVTLSCEQNLNHDAMYWYRQDPGQGLRLIYYSQIVNDFQKGDIAEGYSVSREKKESFPLTVTSAQKNPTAFYLCASSIRLNTEAFFGQGTRLTVV.

The chain carries TRBV6-6 and TRBJ1-5, with a weak D call TRBD1 (5 bases). V was shortened by 2 bases and J by 0 bases, with 11 bases between the two germline ends. The CDR3 consists of 16 residues. The V gene's germline CDR1 is MNHNY and CDR2 SVGAGI (reference sequence). For the CDR3, the DNA is TGTGCCAGCAGTTACAGCGGGGCGAATAGCAATCAGCCCCAGCATTTT. As protein: CASSYSGANSNQPQHF.

The chain uses TRBV5-4 and TRBJ2-1, with 7 bases that match TRBD2. The CDR3 has 15 amino acids. Germline V gene lookup returns CDR1 SGHNT and CDR2 YYREEE (reference sequence). Trimming cost V 7 bases and J 5 bases; bases outside gene matches: 12. The CDR3 bases are TGTGCCAGCGGCACACCGGGACTAAACAACAATGAGCAGTTCTTC. Its translation is CASGTPGLNNNEQFF.

The V gene is TRBV3-1 (or the pseudogene TRBV3-2), the J gene TRBJ1-3; 8 bases are shared with TRBD1. This CDR3 spans 14 amino acids. V gave up 5 bases and J gave up 5 bases; unmatched junction bases: 5. Looked up from germline, CDR1 is LGHDT and CDR2 is YNNKEL (reference sequence). CDR3 region: CASSRTGMRNTIYF. The CDR3 nucleotides are TGTGCCAGCAGCAGGACAGGGATGAGAAACACCATATATTTT.

The CDR3 is CASSPFGFSGSSYNEQFF. CDR3 nucleotide sequence: TGTGCCAGCAGCCCCTTCGGTTTTAGCGGGAGCTCCTACAATGAGCAGTTCTTC. The J gene is TRBJ2-1, the V gene TRBV11-3; 9 bases map to TRBD2. J was trimmed by 0 bases and V by 5 bases; bases with no gene match: 11. The germline CDR1 and CDR2 sequences are SGHNT and YENEEA. The CDR3 totals 18 residues.

The V gene is TRBV6-2 or TRBV6-3, the J gene TRBJ2-4; D not certain. Germline-derived CDR1 and CDR2 are MNHEY and SVGEGT. This CDR3 is 16 amino acids long. V lost 2 bases, J lost 12 bases, and 23 bases lay in between. The CDR3 loop is CASSYLGGPEVLTQYF. The DNA of the CDR3 is TGTGCCAGCAGTTACCTGGGTGGGCCCGAGGTCCTCACTCAGTACTTC.

The J gene is TRBJ1-5, the V gene TRBV19; TRBD1 matches 7 bases. The junction had 4 bases not matched to a gene; V was cut back by 3 bases and J by 2 bases. The germline CDR1 and CDR2 sequences are LNHDA and SQIVND (reference sequence). The CDR3 loop spans 15 amino acids. The CDR3 is CASSILGQGNQPQHF. The CDR3 coding sequence is TGTGCCAGTAGTATCCTCGGACAGGGCAATCAGCCCCAGCATTTT.

This chain uses TRBV3-1 (or the pseudogene TRBV3-2) with TRBJ2-7; TRBD1 agrees at 7 bases. Germline V gives CDR1 LGHDT, CDR2 YNNKEL (reference sequence). The CDR3 totals 14 residues. The trim removed 4 bases at V and 0 bases at J, leaving 3 bases unmatched. The DNA for the CDR3 is TGTGCCAGCAGCCCCAGGGGGAGCTCCTACGAGCAGTACTTC. Translating gives CASSPRGSSYEQYF.

The V call is TRBV24-1, the J call TRBJ2-5, with D unresolved. V lost 1 base and J lost 2, with 16 bases in between. CDR3 length equals 17 residues. CDR1 and CDR2 (germline): KGHDR, SFDVKD. The CDR3 sequence: CATSDFTGLGQQETQYF. The CDR3 DNA reads TGTGCCACCAGTGATTTTACCGGCCTCGGGCAGCAAGAGACCCAGTACTTC.

The V call is TRBV5-5, the J call TRBJ2-1, with 7 bases fitting TRBD2. Unmatched junction bases numbered 7, after V lost 4 bases and J lost 9 bases. The CDR3 is made up of 13 amino acids. Germline V CDR1 and CDR2: SGHKS, YYEKEE (reference sequence). Written as DNA, the CDR3 is TGTGCCAGCAGCCCGGGGTGGGAGGGTGAGCAGTTCTTC. Translating it yields CASSPGWEGEQFF.

A note on this clone: The sample carries other DNA sequences with the same CDR3. The V gene is TRBV6-5, the J gene TRBJ1-1, with unresolved D. The V end was cut by 4 bases, the J end by 4 bases, with 4 bases between. Per the germline V gene, CDR1 is MNHEY and CDR2 is SVGAGI. The CDR3 consists of 11 residues. For the CDR3, the DNA is TGTGCCAGCAGTTTGGGCACTGAAGCTTTCTTT. Encoded protein: CASSLGTEAFF.

Only one count was recorded for this clone. V and J are TRBV29-1 and TRBJ1-3, with D unresolved. V lost 4 bases to trimming and J lost 4 bases, with 14 bases between them. This CDR3 has 14 amino acids. CDR1 and CDR2 from the germline V gene are SQVTM and ANQGSEA. DNA for the CDR3: TGCAGCGTTGGTCAGACCGCGGTAGGAAACACCATATATTTT. Protein: CSVGQTAVGNTIYF.

The count of this clone is one. CDR3 residues: CASSPWTGGTGELFF. In DNA form, the CDR3 reads TGTGCCAGCAGCCCCTGGACAGGGGGAACCGGGGAGCTGTTTTTT. The chain has TRBV3-1 (or the pseudogene TRBV3-2) and TRBJ2-2; TRBD1 matches 10 bases. The CDR3 covers 15 residues. The V segment lost 4 bases and the J segment 5 bases; nucleotides outside the gene matches: 4. CDR1 is LGHDT and CDR2 is YNNKEL in the germline V gene (reference sequence).

V and J are TRBV27 and TRBJ2-2, with a possible D match to TRBD1 (6 bases). The CDR3 consists of 15 residues. V was clipped by 0 bases and J by 4 bases, with 9 bases between them. The V gene's germline CDR1 is MNHEY and CDR2 SMNVEV (reference sequence). This CDR3 reads CASSLSPGATGELFF. The DNA of the CDR3 is TGTGCCAGCAGTTTATCTCCAGGGGCCACCGGGGAGCTGTTTTTT.

This chain joins TRBV21-1 and TRBJ2-7; TRBD2 is the table's D call and was not checked against the DNA. TRBV21-1 is deemed a pseudogene. The CDR3 length is 20 residues. As DNA, the CDR3 is TGTGCCAGCAGCAAATTAAGTCGACAGGGGGGGCCTAGCGGGACCTACGAGCAGTACGTC. This sequence encodes CASSKLSRQGGPSGTYEQYV.

This clone has just one count. The V call is TRBV9, the J call TRBJ1-1; D is possibly TRBD1 (6 bases). V was trimmed by 5 bases and J by 3 bases, leaving 11 bases between them. The germline V gene has CDR1 SGDLS and CDR2 YYNGEE. This CDR3 has 13 amino acids. CDR3 loop: CASSRGQYTEAFF. DNA of the CDR3: TGTGCCAGCAGTAGAGGACAGTACACTGAAGCTTTCTTT.

The table lists this clone with a count of one. The chain uses TRBV27 and TRBJ2-7, with 8 bases aligning to TRBD1. The germline V gene encodes CDR1 MNHEY and CDR2 SMNVEV (reference sequence). Trimming at V came to 6 bases and at J to 1 base, leaving 5 bases not matched to a gene. This CDR3 has 14 residues. This CDR3 reads CASRAGGASYEQYV. CDR3 in DNA: TGTGCCAGCAGAGCAGGGGGCGCTTCCTACGAGCAGTACGTC.

This clone was observed a single time. The V gene is TRBV12-3 or TRBV12-4, the J gene TRBJ1-3, with D uncertain. V lost 2 bases to trimming and J lost 3 bases, with 2 bases between them. This CDR3 spans 12 amino acids. CDR3 residues: CASSLHGNTIYF. In nucleotides, the CDR3 is TGTGCCAGCAGTTTACATGGAAACACCATATATTTT.

This chain uses TRBV9 with TRBJ1-1; possibly TRBD1 for D (6 bases). V lost 2 bases and J lost 7, with 15 bases in between. Germline values: CDR1 SGDLS, CDR2 YYNGEE. The CDR3 totals 14 residues. The CDR3 protein is CASSVDSRGREAFF. The CDR3, as DNA: TGTGCCAGCAGCGTGGACAGCCGGGGACGTGAAGCTTTCTTT.